Listed below are T cell receptor beta chains from one sample, sequenced in a study of PD-1 blockade in mismatch repair-deficient tumors. Sequencing used immunoSEQ multiplex PCR; TCRdb keeps in-frame clones, though not all of them. The profile shows around 130,000 clones, 88% of them singletons. This sample comprised peripheral blood, obtained approximately 69 weeks after starting pembrolizumab. The receptors originated from an adult with mismatch repair-deficient cancer. CDR3s include the opening cysteine and the closing phenylalanine or tryptophan. Fields, in order: CDR3 DNA, CDR3 protein, D gene, clone size, J gene, V gene. The D gene is left open where the match is weak. The size entry is marked missing in some rows and otherwise reads once, few, many or a size class.

TGCGCCAGCAGCGCGCTGGGGGGGCCGGTCGGGGAGCTGTTTTTT	CASSALGGPVGELFF	-	-	TRBJ2-2	TRBV4-1
TGTGCCAGCAGTTACTCGAGACAGGGAGATACTGAAGCTTTCTTT	CASSYSRQGDTEAFF	TRBD1	-	TRBJ1-1	TRBV6-5
TGTGCCAGCAGCCAGGGGTTAGAGCAGTACTTC	CASSQGLEQYF	-	-	TRBJ2-7	TRBV14
TGTGCCACCCGACGGGGGACAGGGTTATACGAGCAGTACTTC	CATRRGTGLYEQYF	TRBD1	once	TRBJ2-7	TRBV6-1
TGTGCCAGCAGCTTTAAAGCGGGAGTGGTCGAGCAGTACTTC	CASSFKAGVVEQYF	TRBD2	once	TRBJ2-7	TRBV7-2
TGTGCCAGCAGCTCCACTTCCGGGGAGCAGTTCTTC	CASSSTSGEQFF	-	-	TRBJ2-1	TRBV6-5
TGCGCCAGCAGCTCCGGGACAGGGCTATCCTACGAGCAGTACTTC	CASSSGTGLSYEQYF	TRBD1	-	TRBJ2-7	TRBV5-1
TGTGCCAGCAGTTTAACCCTCGGGGGGAATGAGCAGTTCTTC	CASSLTLGGNEQFF	TRBD2	-	TRBJ2-1	TRBV28
TGTGCCAGCAGCTTAAGCTACACTGAAGCTTTCTTT	CASSLSYTEAFF	-	-	TRBJ1-1	TRBV7-8
TGTGCCACCAGCAGAAGGACTGGATCTAGCACAGATACGCAGTATTTT	CATSRRTGSSTDTQYF	-	-	TRBJ2-3	TRBV15
TGCGCCAGCAGCCCACTTAGCCTTACCTACGAGCAGTACTTC	CASSPLSLTYEQYF	-	-	TRBJ2-7	TRBV4-1
TGTGCCAGTGGGACAGGGGTCTACGAGCAGTACTTC	CASGTGVYEQYF	TRBD1	once	TRBJ2-7	TRBV19
TGTGCCAGCAGTGGGGGGCAAGGTAATGAAAAACTGTTTTTT	CASSGGQGNEKLFF	-	-	TRBJ1-4	TRBV6-1
TGTGCCAGCAGCCAAGATCCGGACTGGGGGCGGGGCACAGATACGCAGTATTTT	CASSQDPDWGRGTDTQYF	-	-	TRBJ2-3	TRBV14
TGTGCCAGCAGCTTGGCGGGGGGCTCCTACGAGCAGTACTTC	CASSLAGGSYEQYF	TRBD2	-	TRBJ2-7	TRBV7-2
TGTGCCAGCAGTTCCGCGGGTGGTGGCAATCAGCCCCAGCATTTT	CASSSAGGGNQPQHF	-	-	TRBJ1-5	TRBV6-6
TGTGCCAGCAGTTTTGTTGACTCCGGAGGGGCGGCTTACGAGCAGTACTTC	CASSFVDSGGAAYEQYF	-	-	TRBJ2-7	TRBV27
TGCGCCAGCAGCGTAACCGGGACAGTGAGGGAGCAGTACTTC	CASSVTGTVREQYF	TRBD1	-	TRBJ2-7	TRBV5-1
TGCAGCGCTACATCTTTCCACATGAACACTGAAGCTTTCTTT	CSATSFHMNTEAFF	-	once	TRBJ1-1	TRBV29-1
TGCAGCGTTGTACAGGGATTAAATCAGCCCCAGCATTTT	CSVVQGLNQPQHF	-	few	TRBJ1-5	TRBV29-1
TGTGCCAGCAGCTTCGGACGCAAAAACATTCAGTACTTC	CASSFGRKNIQYF	-	-	TRBJ2-4	TRBV11-3
TGCAGCGTTGCTCGGCAGGGTTACGAGCAGTACTTC	CSVARQGYEQYF	-	-	TRBJ2-7	TRBV29-1
TGTGCCAGCAGTGACGGGCAGAACTATGGCTACACCTTC	CASSDGQNYGYTF	-	-	TRBJ1-2	TRBV25-1
TGTGCCAGCAGCTTAAGACAGGGGGTCTACAATGAGCAGTTCTTC	CASSLRQGVYNEQFF	TRBD1	-	TRBJ2-1	TRBV7-9
TGTGCCAGCAGACAAACCTCTGGTGGCGGAGACCCGAACACCGGGGAGCTGTTTTTT	CASRQTSGGGDPNTGELFF	-	-	TRBJ2-2	TRBV7-8
TGTGCCAGCAGCTTGGATGCAGACACAGATACGCAGTATTTT	CASSLDADTDTQYF	-	-	TRBJ2-3	TRBV5-4
TGTGCCAGCAGCCCCCGGACAGGGCCTACCTACAATGAGCAGTTCTTC	CASSPRTGPTYNEQFF	TRBD1	-	TRBJ2-1	TRBV9
TGTGCCGGCAGTGGCGGGGCCTACGAGCAGTACTTC	CAGSGGAYEQYF	-	-	TRBJ2-7	TRBV7-2
TGTGCCAGTAGTATCCGACTAGGCTCGACCTACAATGAGCAGTTCTTC	CASSIRLGSTYNEQFF	-	-	TRBJ2-1	TRBV19
TGTGCCAGCAGTTTATGGGCGGGAGGGCGTACGAATGAGCAGTTCTTC	CASSLWAGGRTNEQFF	TRBD2	-	TRBJ2-1	TRBV27
TGTGCCAGCAGTTACTCGAATAGGGGGGACACTGAAGCTTTCTTT	CASSYSNRGDTEAFF	-	-	TRBJ1-1	TRBV6-5
TGTGCCTCCCAAGGACTTCACTCTGGGGAGCAGTACTTC	CASQGLHSGEQYF	-	-	TRBJ2-7	TRBV30
TGTGCCAGCAGCTCCGGACAGGGGAACACTGAAGCTTTCTTT	CASSSGQGNTEAFF	TRBD1	-	TRBJ1-1	TRBV11-2
TGTGCCAGCAGCGGGGAAGTCCCCCCACTTGAAGCTTTCTTT	CASSGEVPPLEAFF	-	-	TRBJ1-1	TRBV7-6
TGTGCCAGCAGCCCCTCTACTAGCTACGAGCAGTACTTC	CASSPSTSYEQYF	-	-	TRBJ2-7	TRBV7-9
TGTGCCAGCAGCTTGCGAGGGTACGGCTACACCTTC	CASSLRGYGYTF	-	-	TRBJ1-2	TRBV5-6
TGTGCCAGCAGTCGACTAGCGGGAGGGGATACGCAGTATTTT	CASSRLAGGDTQYF	TRBD2	once	TRBJ2-3	TRBV6-5
TGTGCCAGCAGTTTGTGGGAGCAGGGGGAGCAGTACTTC	CASSLWEQGEQYF	-	-	TRBJ2-7	TRBV27
TGTGCCAGCAGTGACACAGGCACCGGGGAGCTGTTTTTT	CASSDTGTGELFF	-	-	TRBJ2-2	TRBV6-4
TGTGCCAGCAACCGCGGAAGCTCCTACAATGAGCAGTTCTTC	CASNRGSSYNEQFF	-	once	TRBJ2-1	TRBV11-3
TGTGCCAGCAGCTTAGTCGTGTTGGCTAATTCGAACAATGAGCAGTTCTTC	CASSLVVLANSNNEQFF	-	-	TRBJ2-1	TRBV7-8
TGCGCCAGCAGCCAAGAACTAGCGGGAGACACCGGGGAGCTGTTTTTT	CASSQELAGDTGELFF	TRBD2	-	TRBJ2-2	TRBV4-3
TGTGCCAGCAGTGAATCGGGGACCTACGAGCAGTACTTC	CASSESGTYEQYF	-	-	TRBJ2-7	TRBV6-1
TGTGCCAGCAGTTACTCGAATGTCATCTCAAGGTATGAGCAGTTCTTC	CASSYSNVISRYEQFF	-	once	TRBJ2-1	TRBV6-5
TGTGCCAGCAGCTTTTCCCTCGACTCCTACGAGCAGTACTTC	CASSFSLDSYEQYF	-	-	TRBJ2-7	TRBV11-2
TGCAGCGTTGTAGGGGTGACGACGGGCCAAGAGACCCAGTACTTC	CSVVGVTTGQETQYF	-	-	TRBJ2-5	TRBV29-1
TGTGCCAGCTCATCCTGGGGGCTAGCGGACGCTTACGAGCAGTACTTC	CASSSWGLADAYEQYF	-	-	TRBJ2-7	TRBV18
TGTGCCAGTAGTATAGAGGGCAATCAGCCCCAGCATTTT	CASSIEGNQPQHF	-	-	TRBJ1-5	TRBV19
TGTGCCAGCAGTGGAGGACAGGGCGGAGAAAAACTGTTTTTT	CASSGGQGGEKLFF	TRBD1	-	TRBJ1-4	TRBV27
TGTGCCAGCAGCCCGATGGGGTCCCGGGACTATGGCTACACCTTC	CASSPMGSRDYGYTF	-	-	TRBJ1-2	TRBV7-6
TGTGCCAGCAGTTTTGGACAGTACTCTGATGAGCAGTTCTTC	CASSFGQYSDEQFF	-	-	TRBJ2-1	TRBV28
TGTGCCAGCAGTTTCCCTTACCAAGAGACCCAGTACTTC	CASSFPYQETQYF	-	-	TRBJ2-5	TRBV28
TGTGCCTGGAGCCGCCCCGGACTAGCCAAGAATGAGCAGTTCTTC	CAWSRPGLAKNEQFF	TRBD2	-	TRBJ2-1	TRBV30